This record concerns one T cell receptor beta chain sequence. What it binds is not known. Sequencing templates came from extracted RNA that was reverse transcribed into cDNA. TCRdb's table, derived via immunoSEQ multiplex PCR, lists solely in-frame clones and lacks some. The sample has about 110,000 clones, approximately 59% seen once; the top ten hold 20% to 25%. The CDR3 runs 11 residues. V was cut by 5 bases and J by 9 bases, with 8 bases left in between. Germline V CDR1 and CDR2: SGHAT, FQNNGV. The data derive from a study of CD8+ T cells in alopecia areata. Study-wide results and caveats: Normal scalp showed lower clonality than lesional scalp, especially alopecia totalis/universalis.

The sequence was collected from a human donor in good health. The V and J genes are TRBV11-2 and TRBJ2-4; either TRBD1 or TRBD2 may fit D (5 bases each). The sample comprised CD8+ T cells sorted from blood. CDR3 nucleotides: TGTGCCAGCAGCAAGGGGAGCATTCAGTACTTC. Translating it yields CASSKGSIQYF.